What follows are 11 T cell receptor beta chains derived from one specimen sequenced in a study of cytomegalovirus exposure and HLA in healthy donors. Primers: 60 Vbeta forward and 13 Jbeta reverse. Sequenced by immunoSEQ multiplex PCR; TCRdb stores in-frame clones only, minus some. The sample has about 72,000 clones, roughly 78% seen once. The specimen was PBMCs. The receptor set was obtained from a man aged 18 to 35 in good health and CMV-seronegative.

The V gene is TRBV19, the J gene TRBJ2-1; weak D call: TRBD2 (5 bases). The CDR3 is 14 amino acids. V gave up 1 base and J gave up 7 bases, with 11 bases separating them. Per germline, CDR1 LNHDA and CDR2 SQIVND (reference sequence). In DNA, the CDR3 is TGTGCCAGTAGTATAGTCTCAGAGGGAAATGAGCAGTTCTTC. Protein sequence: CASSIVSEGNEQFF.

The chain carries TRBV30 and TRBJ2-5, with TRBD2 matching over 8 bases. V shed 0 bases and J 4 bases; nucleotides not matched to a gene: 7. The CDR3 is 15 amino acids. CDR1 is GTSNPN and CDR2 is SVGIG in the germline V gene (reference sequence). DNA for the CDR3: TGTGCCTGGAGTGTTCCGGGACTAGACATAGAGACCCAGTACTTC. Protein sequence: CAWSVPGLDIETQYF.

A single count supports this clone. The chain is built from TRBV9 and TRBJ1-1, with 7 nucleotides matching TRBD1. The CDR3 extends over 14 amino acids. With V trimmed by 4 bases and J by 4 bases, 7 bases remained unmatched. CDR1 SGDLS and CDR2 YYNGEE come from the germline V gene. Here the CDR3 reads CASSRRQGGTEAFF. The CDR3 DNA reads TGTGCCAGCAGCAGAAGACAGGGTGGCACTGAAGCTTTCTTT.

The chain carries TRBV21-1 and TRBJ2-7; no check of the table's D call, TRBD2, against the DNA was made. TRBV21-1 counts as a pseudogene. CDR3 length: 16 amino acids. The CDR3 reads CASTCEEAGLTYEQYF. The CDR3 DNA sequence: TGTGCCAGCACTTGCGAGGAAGCGGGGCTAACCTACGAGCAGTACTTC.

This clone was seen a handful of times. V is TRBV7-2 and J is TRBJ1-5, with 7 bases matching TRBD1. With V trimmed by 1 base and J by 2 bases, 5 bases remained unmatched. Germline V gives CDR1 SGHTA, CDR2 FQGNSA. The CDR3 extends over 16 amino acids. The CDR3 protein is CASSLVGGQGNQPQHF. The CDR3 nucleotides are TGTGCCAGCAGCTTAGTAGGAGGACAGGGCAATCAGCCCCAGCATTTT.

The table lists this clone with a count of one. The rearrangement uses TRBV21-1 and TRBJ2-7; the table's D gene call, TRBD1, was not cross checked with the DNA. TRBV21-1 is termed a pseudogene. There are 14 residues in the CDR3. DNA of the CDR3: TGTGCCAGCAGCAAATCCACAGATTACTACGAGCAGTACTTC. Protein product: CASSKSTDYYEQYF.

This clone has just one count. The chain recombines TRBV15 with TRBJ1-2; no clear D gene. Germline assignment: CDR1 LNHNV and CDR2 YYDKDF (reference sequence). This CDR3 contains 14 residues. V was pared by 4 bases and J by 5 bases, with 14 bases between. The CDR3 coding sequence is TGTGCCACCAGCACCCCAACGAGGGTATATGGCTACACCTTC. This codes for CATSTPTRVYGYTF. The full variable domain, rest sourced from reference TRBV15 and TRBJ1-2, is DAMVIQNPRYQVTQFGKPVTLSCSQTLNHNVMYWYQQKSSQAPKLLFHYYDKDFNNEADTPDNFQSRRPNTSFCFLDIRSPGLGDTAMYLCATSTPTRVYGYTFGSGTRLTVV.

This clone occurred once. The chain combines TRBV7-8 with TRBJ2-7, with 7 bases fitting TRBD2. V lost 2 bases and J lost 7; bases outside the gene matches: 11. This CDR3 comprises 15 residues. Germline lookup yields CDR1 SGHVS and CDR2 FQNEAQ. CDR3: CASSLSVSAGWEQYF. The CDR3 DNA reads TGTGCCAGCAGCTTAAGTGTCTCAGCGGGGTGGGAGCAGTACTTC. The variable domain in full, with the rest retrieved from reference TRBV7-8 and TRBJ2-7, is GAGVSQSPRYKVAKRGQDVALRCDPISGHVSLFWYQQALGQGPEFLTYFQNEAQLDKSGLPSDRFFAERPEGSVSTLKIQRTQQEDSAVYLCASSLSVSAGWEQYFGPGTRLTVT.

V gene TRBV30 combines with J gene TRBJ1-3, with 8 bases identical to TRBD1. Germline CDR1 GTSNPN, CDR2 SVGIG (reference sequence). The trim removed 6 bases at V and 7 bases at J, leaving 11 bases unmatched. The CDR3 runs to 14 residues. The CDR3 sequence: CACRTGQVGNTIYF. CDR3 in DNA: TGTGCCTGTCGGACGGGACAGGTTGGCAACACCATATATTTT.

The chain carries TRBV7-2 and TRBJ2-2; D perhaps matches TRBD2 (5 bases). Trimming shortened V by 5 bases and J by 0 bases, and 13 bases separated the two germline ends. Germline CDR1 reads SGHTA; CDR2 reads FQGNSA. The CDR3 extends over 16 amino acids. As DNA, the CDR3 is TGTGCCAGCAGCACCCGGACTGAAGCGAACACCGGGGAGCTGTTTTTT. Translation gives CASSTRTEANTGELFF.

This clone was detected once. The chain is built from TRBV2 and TRBJ2-7; weak D call: TRBD2 (5 bases). The ends were cut back, 7 bases at V and 0 bases at J, with 7 bases in the middle. Germline lookup yields CDR1 SNHLY and CDR2 FYNNEI. The CDR3 consists of 12 residues. The DNA of the CDR3 is TGTGCCAGCATCGGACTCTCCTACGAGCAGTACTTC. Its translation: CASIGLSYEQYF.